This T cell receptor (beta chain) was identified during a study of blood T cell repertoires in COVID-19. This CDR3 has 17 amino acids. Germline loops: CDR1 SQVTM, CDR2 ANQGSEA. V trimming: 4 bases; J trimming: 6 bases; junction bases outside the gene matches: 19. The table came from immunoSEQ multiplex PCR; TCRdb's copy has only in-frame clones and leaves some out. The sample lists about 100,000 clones, roughly 87% seen once, with around 5% in the top ten. The material sequenced was peripheral blood. This chain links TRBV29-1 with TRBJ2-7; 9 positions match TRBD1. The receptor comes from a woman aged 45-65 years with COVID-19, enrolled during active disease. The CDR3 protein is CSVAAGLRDRAPSEQYF. As DNA, the CDR3 is TGCAGCGTTGCGGCGGGGTTACGGGACAGGGCCCCTTCCGAGCAGTACTTC.